A selection of T cell receptor beta chains follows, all from one sample in a study of blood T cell repertoires in COVID-19. Libraries were prepared by immunoSEQ multiplex PCR; TCRdb keeps only in-frame clonotypes and omits some of them. Of about 200,000 clones in the sample, more than 70% were seen once. The specimen was peripheral blood. These receptor sequences come from a man in his fifties with COVID-19, enrolled during active disease. The CDR3 runs from the conserved cysteine through the conserved F or W. A D gene is named only where the DNA matches it firmly. Only some rows state a clone size, as once, few, many or a class for expanded clones.

>NA|TRBV24-1|TRBJ2-3|TRBD1
TGTGCCACCAGTGAGGCTACAGGGGTGAAAACAGATACGCAGTATTTT
CATSEATGVKTDTQYF
>NA|TRBV6-5|TRBJ2-5|NA
TGTGCCAGCAACTCCAAAGAGACCCAGTACTTC
CASNSKETQYF
>once|TRBV19|TRBJ1-1|NA
TGTGCCAGTAGTTTAAGGGGCTTTACGGACACTGAAGCTTTCTTT
CASSLRGFTDTEAFF
>NA|TRBV19|TRBJ1-2|TRBD1
TGTGCCAGTAGTGGACCGGGACAGGGGAACTATGGCTACACCTTC
CASSGPGQGNYGYTF
>once|TRBV4-3|TRBJ2-2|NA
TGCGCCAGCAGCCAAGACTTCGGGACGAACACCGGGGAGCTGTTTTTT
CASSQDFGTNTGELFF
>NA|TRBV6-5|TRBJ2-7|NA
TGTGCCAGCAGGTACGGTCGGGGTGGCTTCTACGAGCAGTACTTC
CASRYGRGGFYEQYF
>few|TRBV5-1|TRBJ2-3|TRBD2
TGCGCCAGCAGCCTCCGGACTAGCGGGGGGGGCACAGATACGCAGTATTTT
CASSLRTSGGGTDTQYF
>NA|TRBV11-2|TRBJ2-3|NA
TGTGCCAGCAGCTTAGATCGGGACACAGATACGCAGTATTTT
CASSLDRDTDTQYF
>NA|TRBV6-5|TRBJ1-6|TRBD1
TGTGCCAGCAGCCGCGGACAGGTGGATTCACCCCTCCACTTT
CASSRGQVDSPLHF
>NA|TRBV7-9|TRBJ1-2|NA
TGTGCCAGCAGCTATAGTGGCAGGGAGGTTTATGGCTACACCTTC
CASSYSGREVYGYTF
>NA|TRBV30|TRBJ2-7|TRBD1
TGTGCCTGGAGTAAACAGGGGGCTTACGAGCAGTACTTC
CAWSKQGAYEQYF
>NA|TRBV7-6|TRBJ2-3|NA
TGTGCCAGCAGCCCCACTTCCATAGCGGGCACAGATACGCAGTATTTT
CASSPTSIAGTDTQYF
>NA|TRBV15|TRBJ2-1|NA
TGTGCCACCAGCAGTGACAGACCCTCCCACAATGAGCAGTTCTTC
CATSSDRPSHNEQFF
>NA|TRBV7-7|TRBJ2-7|TRBD1
TGTGCCAGCAGCCAAGGACAGGGGCCTTCCTACGAGCAGTACTTC
CASSQGQGPSYEQYF
>NA|TRBV2|TRBJ1-4|NA
TGTGCCAGCAGTGAAGCCCTTTTGAGGAGCTCGAATGAAAAACTGTTTTTT
CASSEALLRSSNEKLFF
>NA|TRBV4-3|TRBJ2-2|TRBD1
TGCGCCAGCAGCCAAGGTCACTCCACAGGGGGCACCGGGGAGCTGTTTTTT
CASSQGHSTGGTGELFF
>NA|TRBV28|TRBJ2-1|TRBD1
TGTGCCAGCAGTCTAAGGACAGGTTCGAGAAGCTCCTACAATGAGCAGTTCTTC
CASSLRTGSRSSYNEQFF
>NA|TRBV28|TRBJ2-7|TRBD1
TGTGCCAGCAGGGGATCGACAGGGGGGTACGAGCAGTACTTC
CASRGSTGGYEQYF
>NA|TRBV6-1|TRBJ2-1|TRBD2
TGTGCCAGCAGTGATATCCCTGCGGGAGTTCGCAATGAGCAGTTCTTC
CASSDIPAGVRNEQFF
>once|TRBV20-1|TRBJ2-1|NA
TGCAGTGCTGGAAAGCGGAATGAGCAGTTCTTC
CSAGKRNEQFF
>NA|TRBV28|TRBJ1-1|TRBD1
TGTGCCAGCAGTCCACACAGGGGGGTAAACACTGAAGCTTTCTTT
CASSPHRGVNTEAFF
>NA|TRBV7-6|TRBJ2-7|TRBD2
TGTGCCAGCAGCTTAGGCACGGGGCGGGGGGGCCACGAGCAGTACTTC
CASSLGTGRGGHEQYF
>NA|TRBV6-5|TRBJ1-4|NA
TGTGCCAGCAAGAGGACGGGGTACGAAAAACTGTTTTTT
CASKRTGYEKLFF
>NA|TRBV27|TRBJ2-1|TRBD1
TGTGCCAGCAGTTCTTGGATAAGGACCCGGGACAGCGAGGACAATGAGCAGTTCTTC
CASSSWIRTRDSEDNEQFF
>NA|TRBV18|TRBJ2-7|NA
TGTGCCAGCTCACCGTTGGCGGGAATAGCTTACGAGCAGTACTTC
CASSPLAGIAYEQYF
>NA|TRBV29-1|TRBJ2-2|TRBD1
TGCAGCGTTGACCCCAGGGGGACAGGGGAGCTGTTTTTT
CSVDPRGTGELFF
>NA|TRBV11-2|TRBJ2-5|NA
TGTGCCAGCAGTTTACACAGAGAGGAGACCCAGTACTTC
CASSLHREETQYF
>NA|TRBV11-3|TRBJ2-1|TRBD2
TGTGCCAGCAGCCCGAGCGGGGAGTCCTACAATGAGCAGTTCTTC
CASSPSGESYNEQFF
>NA|TRBV9|TRBJ2-7|TRBD2
TGTGCCAGCAGCGCGGGACTAGGGTACGAGCAGTACTTC
CASSAGLGYEQYF
>NA|TRBV27|TRBJ1-3|TRBD1
TGTGCCAGCAGCTACCGACAGGGTGGAAACACCATATATTTT
CASSYRQGGNTIYF
>NA|TRBV27|TRBJ2-7|NA
TGTGCCAGCAGTTTTTGGAGCGGAGGCGAGCAGTACTTC
CASSFWSGGEQYF
>NA|TRBV19|TRBJ1-2|NA
TGTGCCAGTAGACTGATGGGGGCGGACTATGGCTACACCTTC
CASRLMGADYGYTF
>once|TRBV3-1/TRBV3-2|TRBJ2-1|NA
TGTGCCAGCAGCCAATCGCAGGGGAACCACAATGAGCAGTTCTTC
CASSQSQGNHNEQFF
>NA|TRBV2|TRBJ1-3|NA
TGTGCCAGCAGTGAAGGACAGCCGAGCTCTGGAAACACCATATATTTT
CASSEGQPSSGNTIYF
>NA|TRBV5-6|TRBJ2-3|NA
TGTGCCAGCAGCTGGTTACAGGGACCCTGGACTTTT
CASSWLQGPWTF
>NA|TRBV28|TRBJ2-7|TRBD2
TGTGCCAGCAGTTCACCCGGGACTAGCGGAACCTACGAGCAGTACTTC
CASSSPGTSGTYEQYF
>NA|TRBV30|TRBJ2-2|TRBD2
TGTGCCTGGAATCGAGCGGGAGGGACCGGGGAGCTGTTTTTT
CAWNRAGGTGELFF
>NA|TRBV19|TRBJ2-2|NA
TGTGCCAGTAGTAGCCATGCGGCCATCCGGAACACCGGGGAGCTGTTTTTT
CASSSHAAIRNTGELFF
>once|TRBV10-3|TRBJ2-4|TRBD1
TGTGCCATCAGTAAATCGACAGGGGACTCACCTCAGTACTTC
CAISKSTGDSPQYF
>NA|TRBV5-4|TRBJ2-7|TRBD1
TGTGCCAGCAGCCCTAGGGACAGTTCCTACGAGCAGTACTTC
CASSPRDSSYEQYF
>few|TRBV11-3|TRBJ2-1|TRBD2
TGTGCCAGCGGGGAAGGGGGACTAGCGGGAGCTGGTGAGCAGTTCTTC
CASGEGGLAGAGEQFF
>NA|TRBV5-4|TRBJ2-2|NA
TGTGCCAGCAGCTTGGCCTTCGGGACTTCTCGCACCGGGGAGCTGTTTTTT
CASSLAFGTSRTGELFF
>NA|TRBV5-1|TRBJ1-2|NA
TGCGCCAGCACCGGTGGGGGGAACTATGGCTACACCTTC
CASTGGGNYGYTF
>once|TRBV13|TRBJ1-2|TRBD1
TGTGCCAGCAGCACGTGGACAGGGGGAGGCTATGGCTACACCTTC
CASSTWTGGGYGYTF
>NA|TRBV4-1|TRBJ1-2|NA
TGCGCCAGCAACCAAGACGGGCTCGAGGGCTATGGCTACACCTTC
CASNQDGLEGYGYTF
>NA|TRBV29-1|TRBJ2-7|NA
TGCAGCGCAAGTGGAGTTCGCGAGCAGTACTTC
CSASGVREQYF
>NA|TRBV7-9|TRBJ1-6|TRBD1
TGTGCCAGCAGCTTGACAGGGGGCTATAATTCACCCCTCCACTTT
CASSLTGGYNSPLHF
>NA|TRBV6-5|TRBJ1-5|NA
TGTGCCAGCAGTTATGCAGGTGGGAATCAGCCCCAGCATTTT
CASSYAGGNQPQHF
>NA|TRBV21-1|TRBJ1-3|NA
TGTGCCAGCGGGTCCGAGGCCATATATTTT
CASGSEAIYF